These T cell receptor beta chains were read from a single sample in a study of blood T cell repertoires in COVID-19. The protocol was immunoSEQ multiplex PCR, while the TCRdb copy is restricted to in-frame clones and leaves out a portion. The sample shows approximately 170,000 clones, about nine tenths of them seen only once. Sequencing was done on a sample of peripheral blood. These receptors all come from an older woman with COVID-19, enrolled during active disease. CDR3s include the opening cysteine and the closing phenylalanine or tryptophan. Each record gives: CDR3 protein, CDR3 DNA, V gene, clone size, J gene, CDR3 length, D gene. The D gene is left open where the match is weak. Clone size is stated in some rows and not others, as once, few, many or a class when expanded.

CDR3 protein: CASSGGTHYSNQPQHF
CDR3 DNA: TGTGCCAGTAGTGGTGGGACACATTATAGCAATCAGCCCCAGCATTTT
V gene: TRBV19
clone size: once
J gene: TRBJ1-5
CDR3 length: 16
D gene: .

CDR3 protein: CASSKPGQGVYGYTF
CDR3 DNA: TGCGCCAGCAGCAAGCCGGGACAGGGCGTCTATGGCTACACCTTC
V gene: TRBV5-1
clone size: .
J gene: TRBJ1-2
CDR3 length: 15
D gene: TRBD1

CDR3 protein: CACPSSRGSVNEQFF
CDR3 DNA: TGTGCCTGCCCCAGTAGCCGGGGAAGTGTCAATGAGCAGTTCTTC
V gene: TRBV30
clone size: .
J gene: TRBJ2-1
CDR3 length: 15
D gene: .

CDR3 protein: CASSVAGLGNSPLHF
CDR3 DNA: TGTGCCAGCAGCGTAGCAGGGCTAGGTAATTCACCCCTCCACTTT
V gene: TRBV9
clone size: .
J gene: TRBJ1-6
CDR3 length: 15
D gene: .

CDR3 protein: CASSYYRRGDQPQHF
CDR3 DNA: TGTGCCAGCAGTTACTACCGCAGGGGCGATCAGCCCCAGCATTTT
V gene: TRBV6-2/TRBV6-3
clone size: few
J gene: TRBJ1-5
CDR3 length: 15
D gene: .

CDR3 protein: CASRRTGNTEAFF
CDR3 DNA: TGTGCCAGCAGAAGAACAGGCAACACTGAAGCTTTCTTT
V gene: TRBV6-5
clone size: .
J gene: TRBJ1-1
CDR3 length: 13
D gene: .

CDR3 protein: CSVEEGLAQGLYEQYF
CDR3 DNA: TGCAGCGTTGAAGAAGGGTTGGCGCAGGGGCTCTACGAGCAGTACTTC
V gene: TRBV29-1
clone size: .
J gene: TRBJ2-7
CDR3 length: 16
D gene: .

CDR3 protein: CASREGGGELEKLFF
CDR3 DNA: TGTGCCAGCAGGGAAGGAGGCGGGGAACTTGAAAAACTGTTTTTT
V gene: TRBV6-1
clone size: .
J gene: TRBJ1-4
CDR3 length: 15
D gene: .

CDR3 protein: CASIPRLAGDNEQFF
CDR3 DNA: TGTGCCAGCATTCCTAGACTAGCGGGGGACAATGAGCAGTTCTTC
V gene: TRBV7-2
clone size: .
J gene: TRBJ2-1
CDR3 length: 15
D gene: TRBD2

CDR3 protein: CASSRGAPYGYTF
CDR3 DNA: TGTGCCAGCAGTCGGGGGGCCCCCTATGGCTACACCTTC
V gene: TRBV6-5
clone size: .
J gene: TRBJ1-2
CDR3 length: 13
D gene: .

CDR3 protein: CAWSVSADTQYF
CDR3 DNA: TGTGCCTGGAGTGTATCAGCAGATACGCAGTATTTT
V gene: TRBV30
clone size: .
J gene: TRBJ2-3
CDR3 length: 12
D gene: .

CDR3 protein: CASSPQGDPAYEQYF
CDR3 DNA: TGTGCCAGTAGTCCTCAGGGGGATCCGGCCTACGAGCAGTACTTC
V gene: TRBV19
clone size: .
J gene: TRBJ2-7
CDR3 length: 15
D gene: TRBD1

CDR3 protein: CASSPQVVNTEAFF
CDR3 DNA: TGTGCCAGCAGCCCCCAGGTGGTGAACACTGAAGCTTTCTTT
V gene: TRBV28
clone size: .
J gene: TRBJ1-1
CDR3 length: 14
D gene: .

CDR3 protein: CASSLMGLTHTGELFF
CDR3 DNA: TGTGCCAGCAGCTTAATGGGACTCACGCATACCGGGGAGCTGTTTTTT
V gene: TRBV11-3
clone size: .
J gene: TRBJ2-2
CDR3 length: 16
D gene: .

CDR3 protein: CASSRTDNNQPQHF
CDR3 DNA: TGTGCCAGTAGTCGGACAGACAACAATCAGCCCCAGCATTTT
V gene: TRBV19
clone size: .
J gene: TRBJ1-5
CDR3 length: 14
D gene: .

CDR3 protein: CASTFTGTGNTIYF
CDR3 DNA: TGTGCCAGCACATTCACAGGGACTGGAAACACCATATATTTT
V gene: TRBV6-5
clone size: .
J gene: TRBJ1-3
CDR3 length: 14
D gene: .

CDR3 protein: CASSLRQDGNYGYTF
CDR3 DNA: TGTGCCAGCAGTTTAAGGCAGGATGGTAACTATGGCTACACCTTC
V gene: TRBV27
clone size: once
J gene: TRBJ1-2
CDR3 length: 15
D gene: .

CDR3 protein: CASSLGFAGQIDGPLHF
CDR3 DNA: TGCGCCAGCAGCTTGGGGTTTGCGGGACAGATAGATGGACCCCTCCACTTT
V gene: TRBV5-1
clone size: .
J gene: TRBJ1-6
CDR3 length: 17
D gene: TRBD1

CDR3 protein: CAWSWRLGYTF
CDR3 DNA: TGTGCCTGGAGTTGGAGACTTGGCTACACCTTC
V gene: TRBV30
clone size: .
J gene: TRBJ1-2
CDR3 length: 11
D gene: .

CDR3 protein: CASSAGGAYNEQFF
CDR3 DNA: TGCGCCAGCAGTGCAGGGGGCGCGTACAATGAGCAGTTCTTC
V gene: TRBV5-1
clone size: .
J gene: TRBJ2-1
CDR3 length: 14
D gene: TRBD1

CDR3 protein: CASSLDSHSPLHF
CDR3 DNA: TGTGCCAGCAGTTTAGACAGCCATTCACCCCTCCACTTT
V gene: TRBV12-3/TRBV12-4
clone size: once
J gene: TRBJ1-6
CDR3 length: 13
D gene: .

CDR3 protein: CASSLPYEQYF
CDR3 DNA: TGTGCCAGCAGTCTCCCCTACGAGCAGTACTTC
V gene: TRBV7-3
clone size: .
J gene: TRBJ2-7
CDR3 length: 11
D gene: .

CDR3 protein: CAIRGQGAEKLFF
CDR3 DNA: TGTGCCATCAGGGGACAGGGGGCTGAAAAACTGTTTTTT
V gene: TRBV10-3
clone size: .
J gene: TRBJ1-4
CDR3 length: 13
D gene: TRBD1

CDR3 protein: CASSQEVRASGYTGELFF
CDR3 DNA: TGTGCCAGCAGCCAAGAGGTTCGGGCTAGCGGTTACACCGGGGAGCTGTTTTTT
V gene: TRBV3-1/TRBV3-2
clone size: .
J gene: TRBJ2-2
CDR3 length: 18
D gene: TRBD2

CDR3 protein: CASSQGASVLYEQYF
CDR3 DNA: TGTGCCAGTAGTCAAGGGGCGAGCGTTCTCTACGAGCAGTACTTC
V gene: TRBV19
clone size: .
J gene: TRBJ2-7
CDR3 length: 15
D gene: .

CDR3 protein: CASSQVEGASAGIAYEQYF
CDR3 DNA: TGCGCCAGCAGCCAAGTGGAGGGGGCATCAGCCGGGATCGCCTACGAGCAGTACTTC
V gene: TRBV4-3
clone size: .
J gene: TRBJ2-7
CDR3 length: 19
D gene: .

CDR3 protein: CASSVAGWRVTDTQYF
CDR3 DNA: TGTGCCAGCAGCGTAGCAGGGTGGAGGGTCACAGATACGCAGTATTTT
V gene: TRBV9
clone size: .
J gene: TRBJ2-3
CDR3 length: 16
D gene: .

CDR3 protein: CASSIDLGAGEGETQYF
CDR3 DNA: TGTGCCAGTAGTATAGACCTCGGCGCGGGGGAAGGGGAGACCCAGTACTTC
V gene: TRBV19
clone size: once
J gene: TRBJ2-5
CDR3 length: 17
D gene: TRBD2

CDR3 protein: CASSSRGDSNQPQHF
CDR3 DNA: TGTGCCAGCAGCTCCCGGGGGGATAGCAATCAGCCCCAGCATTTT
V gene: TRBV7-9
clone size: .
J gene: TRBJ1-5
CDR3 length: 15
D gene: .

CDR3 protein: CASSPQGAEGNTIYF
CDR3 DNA: TGTGCCAGCAGCCCACAGGGTGCTGAAGGAAACACCATATATTTT
V gene: TRBV11-2
clone size: .
J gene: TRBJ1-3
CDR3 length: 15
D gene: .

CDR3 protein: CASSTTDSYEQYF
CDR3 DNA: TGCGCCAGCAGCACGACAGATTCCTACGAGCAGTACTTC
V gene: TRBV4-1
clone size: .
J gene: TRBJ2-7
CDR3 length: 13
D gene: .

CDR3 protein: CASSPQQGGYTF
CDR3 DNA: TGTGCCAGCAGTCCACAACAGGGCGGCTACACCTTC
V gene: TRBV12-3/TRBV12-4
clone size: .
J gene: TRBJ1-2
CDR3 length: 12
D gene: .

CDR3 protein: CSVRGNGNQPQHF
CDR3 DNA: TGCAGCGTGAGGGGGAATGGCAATCAGCCCCAGCATTTT
V gene: TRBV29-1
clone size: .
J gene: TRBJ1-5
CDR3 length: 13
D gene: .

CDR3 protein: CASSQNSLGQKETQYF
CDR3 DNA: TGTGCCAGCAGCCAAAACTCTCTGGGACAGAAAGAGACCCAGTACTTC
V gene: TRBV16
clone size: once
J gene: TRBJ2-5
CDR3 length: 16
D gene: TRBD1

CDR3 protein: CASSTGFNGYTF
CDR3 DNA: TGTGCCAGCAGTACAGGGTTTAATGGCTACACCTTC
V gene: TRBV28
clone size: once
J gene: TRBJ1-2
CDR3 length: 12
D gene: .

CDR3 protein: CASSQPDRVLDEKLFF
CDR3 DNA: TGTGCCAGCAGCCAACCCGACAGGGTGCTCGATGAAAAACTGTTTTTT
V gene: TRBV4-2
clone size: once
J gene: TRBJ1-4
CDR3 length: 16
D gene: TRBD1

CDR3 protein: CAISDGTGLQPQHF
CDR3 DNA: TGTGCCATCAGTGACGGGACAGGCCTTCAGCCCCAGCATTTT
V gene: TRBV10-3
clone size: .
J gene: TRBJ1-5
CDR3 length: 14
D gene: TRBD1

CDR3 protein: CASIPTSSGQGNTYEQYF
CDR3 DNA: TGTGCCAGCATCCCGACCTCTTCAGGACAGGGAAACACCTACGAGCAGTACTTC
V gene: TRBV6-2/TRBV6-3
clone size: few
J gene: TRBJ2-7
CDR3 length: 18
D gene: TRBD1

CDR3 protein: CASSPGLQQPQHF
CDR3 DNA: TGTGCCAGCTCACCGGGACTCCAACAGCCCCAGCATTTT
V gene: TRBV18
clone size: .
J gene: TRBJ1-5
CDR3 length: 13
D gene: .

CDR3 protein: CASSGGGRAEAFF
CDR3 DNA: TGTGCCAGCAGCGGAGGAGGTCGGGCTGAAGCTTTCTTT
V gene: TRBV9
clone size: .
J gene: TRBJ1-1
CDR3 length: 13
D gene: .

CDR3 protein: CASSRAPSNYGYTF
CDR3 DNA: TGTGCCAGCAGTAGAGCTCCTTCTAACTATGGCTACACCTTC
V gene: TRBV6-5
clone size: few
J gene: TRBJ1-2
CDR3 length: 14
D gene: .

CDR3 protein: CAWSVIEIGQNTGELFF
CDR3 DNA: TGTGCCTGGAGTGTAATCGAAATCGGACAGAACACCGGGGAGCTGTTTTTT
V gene: TRBV30
clone size: .
J gene: TRBJ2-2
CDR3 length: 17
D gene: .

CDR3 protein: CASSVAQNYGYTF
CDR3 DNA: TGTGCCAGCAGCGTAGCACAGAACTATGGCTACACCTTC
V gene: TRBV9
clone size: .
J gene: TRBJ1-2
CDR3 length: 13
D gene: .